A selection of T cell receptor beta chains follows, all from one sample in a study of blood T cell repertoires in COVID-19. Repertoires were generated with immunoSEQ multiplex PCR, while TCRdb's copy carries only in-frame clones and drops some. The top ten hold 2.7% of the sample, which has 68,000 or so clones, over 75% seen once. Sequenced sample: peripheral blood. These receptors came from a man aged 45-60 years with acute or convalescent COVID-19. CDR3s include the opening cysteine and the closing phenylalanine or tryptophan. D genes are given only for firm matches. Not every row has a clone size; where given, it reads once, few, many or a size class.

D gene: -; V gene: TRBV13; J gene: TRBJ1-1; clone size: -; CDR3 DNA: TGTGCCAGCAGCCCCGGGAACACTGAAGCTTTCTTT; CDR3 protein: CASSPGNTEAFF
D gene: TRBD1; V gene: TRBV5-8; J gene: TRBJ2-3; clone size: -; CDR3 DNA: TGTGCCAGCAGCTTGGGGCAGGGGGCAGATACGCAGTATTTT; CDR3 protein: CASSLGQGADTQYF
D gene: -; V gene: TRBV9; J gene: TRBJ2-1; clone size: once; CDR3 DNA: TGTGCCAGCAGCCCAACAATTTCCCATGAGCAGTTCTTC; CDR3 protein: CASSPTISHEQFF
D gene: -; V gene: TRBV6-1; J gene: TRBJ1-5; clone size: -; CDR3 DNA: TGTGCCAGCTCCCCAGGGGAACGGCAGCCCCAGCATTTT; CDR3 protein: CASSPGERQPQHF
D gene: -; V gene: TRBV19; J gene: TRBJ2-2; clone size: -; CDR3 DNA: TGTGCCAGTAGTACCCGTCGACAGCCTACCGGGGAGCTGTTTTTT; CDR3 protein: CASSTRRQPTGELFF
D gene: -; V gene: TRBV5-1; J gene: TRBJ1-6; clone size: -; CDR3 DNA: TGCGCCAGCAGCATTATCGGACAGCTTGGTAATTCACCCCTCCACTTT; CDR3 protein: CASSIIGQLGNSPLHF
D gene: -; V gene: TRBV12-5; J gene: TRBJ1-2; clone size: once; CDR3 DNA: TGTGCTAGTGGTTTGGTCGACACCGCGTATGGCTACACCTTC; CDR3 protein: CASGLVDTAYGYTF
D gene: -; V gene: TRBV7-2; J gene: TRBJ2-2; clone size: -; CDR3 DNA: TGTGCCAGCAGCTTCAGATACACCGGGGAGCTGTTTTTT; CDR3 protein: CASSFRYTGELFF
D gene: -; V gene: TRBV6-5; J gene: TRBJ2-1; clone size: -; CDR3 DNA: TGTGCCAGCAGGCCCGGCTGGGGGGAGCTGGATGAGCAGTTCTTC; CDR3 protein: CASRPGWGELDEQFF
D gene: -; V gene: TRBV18; J gene: TRBJ1-6; clone size: -; CDR3 DNA: TGTGCCAGCTCACCAAGAGAGTATAATTCACCCCTCCACTTT; CDR3 protein: CASSPREYNSPLHF
D gene: -; V gene: TRBV6-5; J gene: TRBJ1-2; clone size: -; CDR3 DNA: TGTGCCAGCAGTCCCCGGACGGAGGTTGGCTACACCTTC; CDR3 protein: CASSPRTEVGYTF
D gene: TRBD1; V gene: TRBV6-5; J gene: TRBJ1-5; clone size: once; CDR3 DNA: TGTGCCAGCAGACCGGGACAGGGGGCTCAGCCCCAGCATTTT; CDR3 protein: CASRPGQGAQPQHF
D gene: -; V gene: TRBV5-1; J gene: TRBJ2-7; clone size: -; CDR3 DNA: TGCGCCAGCAGCTTGGGGGCTAGCAGGTACGAGCAGTACTTC; CDR3 protein: CASSLGASRYEQYF
D gene: -; V gene: TRBV9; J gene: TRBJ1-1; clone size: -; CDR3 DNA: TGTGCCAGCAGCCCCGACGGGGACGGACTAAACACTGAAGCTTTCTTT; CDR3 protein: CASSPDGDGLNTEAFF
D gene: -; V gene: TRBV6-2/TRBV6-3; J gene: TRBJ1-2; clone size: -; CDR3 DNA: TGTGCCAGCAGTTACCGACGCGGTTCTAACTATGGCTACACCTTC; CDR3 protein: CASSYRRGSNYGYTF
D gene: TRBD1; V gene: TRBV5-1; J gene: TRBJ2-7; clone size: -; CDR3 DNA: TGCGCCAGCAGCTTGGGGACAGGGCTCGACGAGCAGTACTTC; CDR3 protein: CASSLGTGLDEQYF
D gene: TRBD1; V gene: TRBV3-1/TRBV3-2; J gene: TRBJ1-4; clone size: -; CDR3 DNA: TGTGCCAGCAGCCGGACAGGGACTAATGAAAAACTGTTTTTT; CDR3 protein: CASSRTGTNEKLFF
D gene: -; V gene: TRBV3-1/TRBV3-2; J gene: TRBJ1-6; clone size: -; CDR3 DNA: TGTGCCAGCAGCCTTCAGGCGGGGTCGAGGGCACCCCTCCACTTT; CDR3 protein: CASSLQAGSRAPLHF
D gene: TRBD2; V gene: TRBV30; J gene: TRBJ2-1; clone size: -; CDR3 DNA: TGTGCCTGGAGCGCGGGAGGCGCATCCTACAATGAGCAGTTCTTC; CDR3 protein: CAWSAGGASYNEQFF
D gene: -; V gene: TRBV2; J gene: TRBJ1-1; clone size: once; CDR3 DNA: TGTGCCAGCAGAGAGGACACTGAAGCTTTCTTT; CDR3 protein: CASREDTEAFF
D gene: TRBD1; V gene: TRBV7-2; J gene: TRBJ1-1; clone size: -; CDR3 DNA: TGTGCCAGCAGCTTAGAGGACAGGACGAACACTGAAGCTTTCTTT; CDR3 protein: CASSLEDRTNTEAFF
D gene: TRBD1; V gene: TRBV6-5; J gene: TRBJ1-2; clone size: -; CDR3 DNA: TGTGCCAGCAGCCCGGACAGGGCCCTTAACTATGGCTACACCTTC; CDR3 protein: CASSPDRALNYGYTF
D gene: TRBD1; V gene: TRBV6-5; J gene: TRBJ2-1; clone size: -; CDR3 DNA: TGTGCCAGCAGGACACCGGGACAGGGGTCTTATGAGCAGTTCTTC; CDR3 protein: CASRTPGQGSYEQFF
D gene: -; V gene: TRBV5-1; J gene: TRBJ1-1; clone size: -; CDR3 DNA: TGCGCCAGCAGCCCGCTGGACAGGAACACTGAAGCTTTCTTT; CDR3 protein: CASSPLDRNTEAFF
D gene: TRBD2; V gene: TRBV29-1; J gene: TRBJ2-7; clone size: -; CDR3 DNA: TGCAGCGTTGAACTAGCGGGAGTGATTTACGAGCAGTACTTC; CDR3 protein: CSVELAGVIYEQYF